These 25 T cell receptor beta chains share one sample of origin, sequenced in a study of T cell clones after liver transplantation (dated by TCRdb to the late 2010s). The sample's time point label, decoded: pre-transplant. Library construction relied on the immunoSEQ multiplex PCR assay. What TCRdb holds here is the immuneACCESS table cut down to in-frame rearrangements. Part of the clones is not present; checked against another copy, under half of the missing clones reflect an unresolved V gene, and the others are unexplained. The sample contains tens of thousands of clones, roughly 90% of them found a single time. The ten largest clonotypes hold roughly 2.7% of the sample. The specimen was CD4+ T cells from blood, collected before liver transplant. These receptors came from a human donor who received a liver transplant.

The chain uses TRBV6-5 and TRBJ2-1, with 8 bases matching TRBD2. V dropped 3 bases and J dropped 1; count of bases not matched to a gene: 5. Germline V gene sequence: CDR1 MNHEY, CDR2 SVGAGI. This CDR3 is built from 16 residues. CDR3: CASSYAGGLSYNEQFF. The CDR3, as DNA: TGTGCCAGCAGTTATGCGGGGGGATTATCCTACAATGAGCAGTTCTTC.

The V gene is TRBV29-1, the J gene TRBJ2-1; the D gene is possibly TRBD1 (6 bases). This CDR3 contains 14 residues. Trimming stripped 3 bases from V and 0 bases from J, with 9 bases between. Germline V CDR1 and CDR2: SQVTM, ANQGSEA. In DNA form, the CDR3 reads TGCAGCGTTGAGGGGGCGATCTCCTACAATGAGCAGTTCTTC. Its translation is CSVEGAISYNEQFF.

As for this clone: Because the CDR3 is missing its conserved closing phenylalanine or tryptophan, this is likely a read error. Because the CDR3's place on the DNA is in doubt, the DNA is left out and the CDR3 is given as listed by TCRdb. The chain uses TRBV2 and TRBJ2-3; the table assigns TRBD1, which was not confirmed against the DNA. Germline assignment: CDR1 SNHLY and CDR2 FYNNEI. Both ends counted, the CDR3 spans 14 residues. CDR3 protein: CASSESPTSPPSSI.

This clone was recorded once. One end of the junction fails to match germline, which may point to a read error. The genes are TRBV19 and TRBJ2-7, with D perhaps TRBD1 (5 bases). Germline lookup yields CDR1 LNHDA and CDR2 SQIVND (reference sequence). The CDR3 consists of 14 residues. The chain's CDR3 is CASSMRTESKGALF. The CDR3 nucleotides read TGTGCCAGTAGTATGAGGACGGAGTCTAAAGGGGCTCTCTTC.

The CDR3 bases are TGTGCCAGCAGCTTAGGCACTACTGGCAACTCCTACGAGCAGTACTTC. This sequence encodes CASSLGTTGNSYEQYF. The V gene is TRBV11-3, the J gene TRBJ2-7; D remains unclear. The CDR3 is 16 residues long. CDR1 is SGHNT and CDR2 is YENEEA in the germline V gene. Trimming removed 1 base from V and 0 bases from J, with 13 bases in between.

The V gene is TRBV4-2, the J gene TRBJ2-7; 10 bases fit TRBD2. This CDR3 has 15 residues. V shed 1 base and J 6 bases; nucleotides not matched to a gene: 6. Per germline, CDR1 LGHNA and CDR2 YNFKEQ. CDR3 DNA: TGTGCCAGCAGCCAAGCGGGGACTAGCGCTGGCGAGCAGTACTTC. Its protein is CASSQAGTSAGEQYF.

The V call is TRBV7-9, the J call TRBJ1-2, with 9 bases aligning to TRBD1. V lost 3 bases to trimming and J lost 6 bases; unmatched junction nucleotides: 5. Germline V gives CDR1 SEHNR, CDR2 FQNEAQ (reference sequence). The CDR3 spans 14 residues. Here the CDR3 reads CASSFTTGGDGYTF. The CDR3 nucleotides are TGTGCCAGCAGCTTTACGACAGGGGGTGATGGCTACACCTTC.

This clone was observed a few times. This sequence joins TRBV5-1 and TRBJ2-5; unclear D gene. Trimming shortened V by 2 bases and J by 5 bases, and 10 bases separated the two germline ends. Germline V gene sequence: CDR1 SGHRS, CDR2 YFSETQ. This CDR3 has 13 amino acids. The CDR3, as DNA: TGCGCCAGCAGCTTTCAGGTTGGGGAGACCCAGTACTTC. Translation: CASSFQVGETQYF.

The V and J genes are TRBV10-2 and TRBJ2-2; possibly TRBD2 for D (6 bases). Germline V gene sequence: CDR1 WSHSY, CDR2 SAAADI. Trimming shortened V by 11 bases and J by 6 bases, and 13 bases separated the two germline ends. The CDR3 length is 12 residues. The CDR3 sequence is CAGGEAAGELFF. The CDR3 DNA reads TGCGCCGGCGGGGAGGCGGCCGGGGAGCTGTTTTTT.

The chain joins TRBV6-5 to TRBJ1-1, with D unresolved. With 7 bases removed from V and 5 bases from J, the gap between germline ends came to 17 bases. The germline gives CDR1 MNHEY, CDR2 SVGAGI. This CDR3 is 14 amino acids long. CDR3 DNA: TGTGCCAGCACCCACCCGGCGGCCCCAACTGAAGCTTTCTTT. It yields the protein CASTHPAAPTEAFF.

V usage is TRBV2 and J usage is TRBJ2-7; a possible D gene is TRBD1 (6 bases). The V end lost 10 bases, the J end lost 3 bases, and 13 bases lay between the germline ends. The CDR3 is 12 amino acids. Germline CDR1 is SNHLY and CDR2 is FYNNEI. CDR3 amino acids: CATKQGFYEQYF. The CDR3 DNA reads TGTGCCACCAAACAGGGTTTCTACGAGCAGTACTTC.

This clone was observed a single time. The CDR3 DNA follows: TGTGCCAGCAGTGCTCAGGCATACACTGAAGCTTTCTTT. Its protein product is CASSAQAYTEAFF. The V and J genes are TRBV2 and TRBJ1-1; D not resolved. This CDR3 has 13 residues. Per the germline V gene, CDR1 is SNHLY and CDR2 is FYNNEI. Trimming took 4 bases from V and 3 from J, leaving 9 bases between them.

This chain's CDR3 is CASSLGGTGELFF. CDR3 DNA sequence: TGTGCCAGCAGTTTAGGGGGTACCGGGGAGCTGTTTTTT. The gene calls are TRBV28 and TRBJ2-2; D assignment may be TRBD1 or TRBD2 (5 bases each). Trimming cost V 2 bases and J 5 bases, with 6 bases left between them. This CDR3 region has 13 residues. Per the germline V gene, CDR1 is MDHEN and CDR2 is SYDVKM. The whole variable domain, filled in from reference TRBV28 and TRBJ2-2, reads DVKVTQSSRYLVKRTGEKVFLECVQDMDHENMFWYRQDPGLGLRLIYFSYDVKMKEKGDIPEGYSVSREKKERFSLILESASTNQTSMYLCASSLGGTGELFFGEGSRLTVL.

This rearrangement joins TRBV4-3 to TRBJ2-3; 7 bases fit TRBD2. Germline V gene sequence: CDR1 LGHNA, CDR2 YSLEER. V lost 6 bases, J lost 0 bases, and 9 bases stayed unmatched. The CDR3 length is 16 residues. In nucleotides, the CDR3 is TGCGCCAGCAGTCCCACTAGCGCCCGTAGCACAGATACGCAGTATTTT. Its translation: CASSPTSARSTDTQYF.

CDR3 protein: CATSGEWANEQFF. CDR3 in DNA: TGTGCCACCTCAGGGGAATGGGCCAATGAGCAGTTCTTC. V gene TRBV15 combines with J gene TRBJ2-1; the D gene is possibly TRBD1 (6 bases). Germline CDR1 reads LNHNV; CDR2 reads YYDKDF (reference sequence). The ends were cut back, 8 bases at V and 6 bases at J, with 14 bases in the middle. CDR3 length: 13 amino acids. The full variable domain, completed using reference TRBV15 and TRBJ2-1, is DAMVIQNPRYQVTQFGKPVTLSCSQTLNHNVMYWYQQKSSQAPKLLFHYYDKDFNNEADTPDNFQSRRPNTSFCFLDIRSPGLGDTAMYLCATSGEWANEQFFGPGTRLTVL.

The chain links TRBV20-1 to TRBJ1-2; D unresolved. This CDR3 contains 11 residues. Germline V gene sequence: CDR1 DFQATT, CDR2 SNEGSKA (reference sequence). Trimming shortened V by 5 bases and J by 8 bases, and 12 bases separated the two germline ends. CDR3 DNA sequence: TGCAGTGCTCGACATCCGGAGGGCTACACCTTC. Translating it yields CSARHPEGYTF.

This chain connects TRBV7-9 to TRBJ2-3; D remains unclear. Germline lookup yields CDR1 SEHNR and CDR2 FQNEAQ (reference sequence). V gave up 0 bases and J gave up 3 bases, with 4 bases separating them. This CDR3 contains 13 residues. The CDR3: CASSLAKTDTQYF. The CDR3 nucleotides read TGTGCCAGCAGCTTAGCGAAGACAGATACGCAGTATTTT.

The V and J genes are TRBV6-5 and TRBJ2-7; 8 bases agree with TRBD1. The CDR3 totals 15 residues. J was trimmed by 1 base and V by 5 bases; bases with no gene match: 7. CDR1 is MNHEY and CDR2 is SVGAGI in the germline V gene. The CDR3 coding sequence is TGTGCCAGCAGTGCCCCGACAGGGGCGTCCTACGAGCAGTACTTC. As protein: CASSAPTGASYEQYF.

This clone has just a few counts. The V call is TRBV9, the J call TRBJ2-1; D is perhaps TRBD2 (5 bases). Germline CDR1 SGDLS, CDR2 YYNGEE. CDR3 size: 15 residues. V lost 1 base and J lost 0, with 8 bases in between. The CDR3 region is CASSVSGNSYNEQFF. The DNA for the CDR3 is TGTGCCAGCAGCGTATCCGGGAACTCCTACAATGAGCAGTTCTTC.

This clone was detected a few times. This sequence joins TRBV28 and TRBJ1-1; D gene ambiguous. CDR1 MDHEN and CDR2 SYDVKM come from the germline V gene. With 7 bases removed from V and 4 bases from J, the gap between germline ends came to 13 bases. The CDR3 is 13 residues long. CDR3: CASIRTAGTEAFF. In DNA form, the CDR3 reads TGTGCCAGCATCAGGACGGCTGGCACTGAAGCTTTCTTT. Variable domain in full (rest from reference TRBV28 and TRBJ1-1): DVKVTQSSRYLVKRTGEKVFLECVQDMDHENMFWYRQDPGLGLRLIYFSYDVKMKEKGDIPEGYSVSREKKERFSLILESASTNQTSMYLCASIRTAGTEAFFGQGTRLTVV.

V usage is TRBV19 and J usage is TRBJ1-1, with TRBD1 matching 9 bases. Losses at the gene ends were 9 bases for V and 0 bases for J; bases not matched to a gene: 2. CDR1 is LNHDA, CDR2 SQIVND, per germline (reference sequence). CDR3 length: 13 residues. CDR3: CASGQGLNTEAFF. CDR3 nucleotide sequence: TGTGCCAGCGGACAGGGGTTGAACACTGAAGCTTTCTTT.

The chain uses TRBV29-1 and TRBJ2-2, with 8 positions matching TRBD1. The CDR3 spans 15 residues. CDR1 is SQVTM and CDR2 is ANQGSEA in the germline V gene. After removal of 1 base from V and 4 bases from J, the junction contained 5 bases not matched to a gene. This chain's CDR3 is CSVEGPGGLTGELFF. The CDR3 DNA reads TGCAGCGTTGAAGGGCCAGGGGGCCTCACCGGGGAGCTGTTTTTT.

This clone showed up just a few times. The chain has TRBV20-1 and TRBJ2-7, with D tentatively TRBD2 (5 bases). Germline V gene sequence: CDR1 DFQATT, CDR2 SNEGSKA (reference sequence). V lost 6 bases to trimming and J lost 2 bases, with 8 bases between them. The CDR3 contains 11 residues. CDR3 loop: CSAPGTYEQYF. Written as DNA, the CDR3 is TGCAGTGCCCCGGGAACCTACGAGCAGTACTTC.

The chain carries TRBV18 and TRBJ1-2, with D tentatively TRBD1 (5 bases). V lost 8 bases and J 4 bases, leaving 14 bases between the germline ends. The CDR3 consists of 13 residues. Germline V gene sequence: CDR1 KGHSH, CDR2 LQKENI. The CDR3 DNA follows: TGTGCCAGCCGAGACAGTTCATTCTATGGCTACACCTTC. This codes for CASRDSSFYGYTF.

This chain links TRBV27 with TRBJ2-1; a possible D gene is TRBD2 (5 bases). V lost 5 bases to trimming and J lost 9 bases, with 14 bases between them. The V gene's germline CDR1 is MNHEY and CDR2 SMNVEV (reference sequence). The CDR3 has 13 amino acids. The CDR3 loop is CASSPRGSGEQFF. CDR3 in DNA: TGTGCCAGCAGTCCCAGAGGGTCCGGTGAGCAGTTCTTC.